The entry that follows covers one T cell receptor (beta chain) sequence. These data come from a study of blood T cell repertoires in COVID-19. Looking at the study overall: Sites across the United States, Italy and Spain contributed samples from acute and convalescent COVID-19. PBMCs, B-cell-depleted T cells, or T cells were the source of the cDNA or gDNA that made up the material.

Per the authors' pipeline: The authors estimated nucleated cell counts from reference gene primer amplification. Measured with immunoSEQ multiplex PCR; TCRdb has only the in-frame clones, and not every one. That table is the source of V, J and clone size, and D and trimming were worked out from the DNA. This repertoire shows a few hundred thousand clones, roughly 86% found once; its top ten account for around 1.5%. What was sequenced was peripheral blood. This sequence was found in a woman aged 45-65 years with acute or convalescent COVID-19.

CDR3 residues: CASSPGQAIYEQFF. DNA of the CDR3: TGTGCCAGTAGCCCGGGACAGGCGATCTATGAGCAGTTCTTC. The chain recombines TRBV19 with TRBJ2-1; 8 bases line up with TRBD1. CDR1 and CDR2 (germline): LNHDA, SQIVND (reference sequence). The V segment lost 6 bases and the J segment 8 bases; nucleotides outside the gene matches: 9. The CDR3 is made up of 14 amino acids.